The 22 T cell receptor beta chains below were found in one sample sequenced in a study of blood T cell repertoires in COVID-19. The method was immunoSEQ multiplex PCR; TCRdb's version includes in-frame clones alone and lacks a portion of them. Of about 52,000 clones in the sample, over 75% were seen once. The sequenced sample was peripheral blood. These receptors all come from a man at least 80 years old with COVID-19, enrolled during active disease.

V is TRBV5-1 and J is TRBJ2-3; 8 bases align to TRBD2. The germline gives CDR1 SGHRS, CDR2 YFSETQ. V trimming: 0 bases; J trimming: 0 bases; junction bases outside the gene matches: 6. CDR3 length: 17 amino acids. In DNA, the CDR3 is TGCGCCAGCAGCTTGGGAGCGGGAGCTTCTAGCACAGATACGCAGTATTTT. Its protein is CASSLGAGASSTDTQYF.

The CDR3 reads CASSLIVSDRGAPGELFF. In DNA, the CDR3 is TGTGCCAGCAGTTTAATCGTTTCGGACAGGGGAGCCCCCGGGGAGCTGTTTTTT. V gene TRBV27 combines with J gene TRBJ2-2; 9 bases align to TRBD1. Trimming at V came to 2 bases and at J to 6 bases, leaving 13 bases not matched to a gene. The germline V gene encodes CDR1 MNHEY and CDR2 SMNVEV (reference sequence). This CDR3 comprises 18 residues.

This clone showed up just a few times. The chain recombines TRBV4-3 with TRBJ2-7, with TRBD1 matching over 8 bases. J gave up 1 base and V 0 bases, and 8 bases lay outside the gene matches. This CDR3 is built from 17 residues. Germline V gene lookup returns CDR1 LGHNA and CDR2 YSLEER. CDR3 residues: CASSQDLDRGVSYEQYF. Here the CDR3 DNA reads TGCGCCAGCAGCCAAGATTTAGACAGGGGAGTTTCCTACGAGCAGTACTTC.

The chain combines TRBV9 with TRBJ2-3; 10 bases fit TRBD2. V shed 0 bases and J 5 bases; nucleotides not matched to a gene: 6. The CDR3 has 16 residues. Germline lookup yields CDR1 SGDLS and CDR2 YYNGEE. DNA for the CDR3: TGTGCCAGCAGCGTAGGGCTAGCGGGGGTTCTAGATACGCAGTATTTT. Translation: CASSVGLAGVLDTQYF.

V is TRBV28 and J is TRBJ1-2; TRBD1 aligns across 7 bases. V was pared by 1 base and J by 4 bases, with 9 bases of the junction left unmatched. The CDR3 loop spans 16 amino acids. The V gene's germline CDR1 is MDHEN and CDR2 SYDVKM. The CDR3 here is CASSLSPTGATYGYTF. CDR3 in DNA: TGTGCCAGCAGTTTATCCCCCACAGGGGCCACCTATGGCTACACCTTC.

The chain is built from TRBV9 and TRBJ2-1, with 8 bases identical to TRBD1. Looked up from germline, CDR1 is SGDLS and CDR2 is YYNGEE. The CDR3 contains 15 residues. Unmatched junction bases numbered 4, after V lost 0 bases and J lost 5 bases. The CDR3 reads CASSVVQGADNEQFF. CDR3 in DNA: TGTGCCAGCAGCGTAGTCCAGGGGGCAGACAATGAGCAGTTCTTC.

This clone was counted only a few times. The CDR3 bases are TGTGCCAGCAGCCAAGACCAGGCATGGTCTGGAAACACCATATATTTT. Residues: CASSQDQAWSGNTIYF. J is TRBJ1-3 and V is TRBV3-1 (or the pseudogene TRBV3-2); D call uncertain. The CDR3 spans 16 residues. Deletions cut 0 bases from V and 1 base from J, with 10 bases between. The germline gives CDR1 LGHDT, CDR2 YNNKEL (reference sequence).

V and J are TRBV9 and TRBJ2-1, with 10 nucleotides matching TRBD2. V dropped 0 bases and J dropped 13; count of bases not matched to a gene: 7. There are 14 residues in the CDR3. Germline loops: CDR1 SGDLS, CDR2 YYNGEE. DNA of the CDR3: TGTGCCAGCAGCGTAGAGGCCCTAGCGGGGGAACAGTTCTTC. Encoded protein: CASSVEALAGEQFF.

This clone occurred once. The gene calls are TRBV7-8 and TRBJ1-2; no clear D. Germline CDR1 and CDR2: SGHVS and FQNEAQ. CDR3 size: 14 residues. Trimming removed 3 bases from V and 1 base from J, with 9 bases in between. The CDR3 is CASSLAQVNYGYTF. As DNA, the CDR3 is TGTGCCAGCAGCTTGGCTCAAGTTAACTATGGCTACACCTTC.

The chain uses TRBV11-2 and TRBJ2-1, with 7 bases lining up with TRBD1. This CDR3 has 13 amino acids. V was clipped by 0 bases and J by 8 bases; unmatched bases: 1. Germline values: CDR1 SGHAT, CDR2 FQNNGV. The CDR3 DNA follows: TGTGCCAGCAGCTTAGATCAGGGGGATGAGCAGTTCTTC. Translating it yields CASSLDQGDEQFF.

This chain uses TRBV9 with TRBJ1-4; the D gene is possibly TRBD1 (5 bases). Germline values: CDR1 SGDLS, CDR2 YYNGEE. There are 17 residues in the CDR3. V lost 3 bases, J lost 3 bases, and 18 bases lay in between. As DNA, the CDR3 is TGTGCCAGCAGCGCCGCAGATCAGGGAAACGCTAATGAAAAACTGTTTTTT. Its protein is CASSAADQGNANEKLFF.

This clone was found once. The chain carries TRBV28 and TRBJ1-1, with 7 positions matching TRBD1. CDR1 and CDR2 (germline): MDHEN, SYDVKM. The CDR3 extends over 17 amino acids. The ends lost 7 bases at V and 0 bases at J; junction bases unmatched: 14. CDR3 protein: CASTTVDREDLNTEAFF. Written as DNA, the CDR3 is TGTGCCAGCACTACTGTAGACAGGGAGGACCTGAACACTGAAGCTTTCTTT.

CDR3 DNA: TGTGCCAGTAGTGCCCAAAGGGGGGGCAGGGCCGGGCAGCCCCAGCATTTT. Translation gives CASSAQRGGRAGQPQHF. The V and J genes are TRBV19 and TRBJ1-5; D may be TRBD1 (6 bases). Germline V CDR1 and CDR2: LNHDA, SQIVND (reference sequence). The CDR3 sequence is 17 residues long. V was trimmed by 5 bases and J by 7 bases, leaving 24 bases between them.

The DNA for the CDR3 is TGTGCCAGCAGCCACCCTGACAGGGCCCTTAATGAAAAACTGTTTTTT. Translated: CASSHPDRALNEKLFF. The chain couples TRBV25-1 to TRBJ1-4; 7 bases map to TRBD1. The CDR3 length is 16 residues. The germline gives CDR1 MGHDK, CDR2 SYGVNS. J gave up 4 bases and V 6 bases, and 11 bases lay outside the gene matches.

The V call is TRBV28, the J call TRBJ2-7, with a weak D call TRBD2 (6 bases). V was trimmed by 6 bases and J by 7 bases, leaving 22 bases between them. The germline CDR1 and CDR2 sequences are MDHEN and SYDVKM. CDR3 length equals 15 residues. The CDR3 reads CASSSPAGRAFEQYF. The CDR3 DNA reads as TGTGCCAGCAGCTCACCCGCGGGACGGGCTTTTGAGCAGTACTTC.

With regard to this clone: Different DNA sequences within this sample yield the same CDR3. V usage is TRBV7-2 and J usage is TRBJ1-5, with D possibly being TRBD1 (5 bases). There are 15 residues in the CDR3. The germline V gene has CDR1 SGHTA and CDR2 FQGNSA. Between the trimmed V and J ends, which lost 1 base and 4 bases, there was a span of 11 bases. CDR3 bases: TGTGCCAGCAGCTTAGTCGGCAGGGTAAATCAGCCCCAGCATTTT. The encoded protein is CASSLVGRVNQPQHF.

The V gene is TRBV19, the J gene TRBJ1-1; 9 bases agree with TRBD1. V lost 2 bases, J lost 7 bases, and 8 bases stayed unmatched. The germline V gene encodes CDR1 LNHDA and CDR2 SQIVND (reference sequence). The CDR3 consists of 15 residues. CDR3 region: CASSIKTGGPSEAFF. CDR3 DNA sequence: TGTGCCAGTAGTATAAAAACAGGGGGCCCAAGTGAAGCTTTCTTT.

The CDR3 spells CASSNVLGEDIQYF. CDR3 in DNA: TGTGCCAGCAGCAATGTCCTAGGGGAGGACATTCAGTACTTC. The V gene is TRBV5-4, the J gene TRBJ2-4; a possible D gene is TRBD2 (6 bases). The V gene lost 4 bases and the J gene lost 8 bases, with 16 bases spanning the gap. CDR1 is SGHNT and CDR2 is YYREEE in the germline V gene (reference sequence). This CDR3 has 14 residues. Drawing the rest from reference TRBV5-4 and TRBJ2-4, the complete variable domain is ETGVTQSPTHLIKTRGQQVTLRCSSQSGHNTVSWYQQALGQGPQFIFQYYREEENGRGNFPPRFSGLQFPNYSSELNVNALELDDSALYLCASSNVLGEDIQYFGAGTRLSVL.

This clone came up a few times. The V gene is TRBV7-7, the J gene TRBJ2-1; a weak D match, TRBD2 (6 bases). The germline V and J ends were trimmed by 2 bases and 9 bases, with 17 bases remaining between them. The CDR3 has 15 amino acids. Germline V gene data show CDR1 as SSHAT and CDR2 as FNYEAQ (reference sequence). CDR3 residues: CASSLLRGEVGEQFF. The CDR3 DNA follows: TGTGCCAGCAGCTTACTGCGCGGGGAAGTCGGTGAGCAGTTCTTC.

The rearrangement links TRBV27 to TRBJ2-4, with D perhaps TRBD1 (5 bases). Per the germline V gene, CDR1 is MNHEY and CDR2 is SMNVEV (reference sequence). Deletions cut 0 bases from V and 5 bases from J, with 5 bases between. The CDR3 totals 13 residues. The CDR3 sequence: CASSLSGENIQYF. The CDR3 nucleotides read TGTGCCAGCAGTTTATCAGGGGAAAACATTCAGTACTTC.

J is TRBJ2-2 and V is TRBV19; weak D call: TRBD1 (6 bases). Per germline, CDR1 LNHDA and CDR2 SQIVND (reference sequence). V dropped 7 bases and J dropped 2 bases, with 11 bases sitting between them. This CDR3 has 14 residues. This CDR3 is CASNPGTNTGELFF. The CDR3 DNA reads as TGTGCCAGTAACCCAGGGACAAACACCGGGGAGCTGTTTTTT.

This chain uses TRBV25-1 with TRBJ1-2; tentative D call: TRBD1 (6 bases). V shed 0 bases and J shed 7 bases, with 15 bases lying between them. The germline CDR1 and CDR2 sequences are MGHDK and SYGVNS. This CDR3 spans 15 amino acids. This chain's CDR3 is CASSEYQGGVPGYTF. For the CDR3, the DNA is TGTGCCAGCAGTGAATATCAAGGGGGGGTTCCTGGCTACACCTTC.